Included here is one TCR beta chain sequence, with context. This entry comes from a study of blood T cell repertoires in COVID-19. As for the study in general: Samples representing acute and convalescent COVID-19 were sourced from the United States, Italy and Spain.

Produced via immunoSEQ multiplex PCR; TCRdb's table is partial and in-frame only. The sample consists of around 100,000 clones, 85% to 90% of them appearing once. The trim removed 8 bases at V and 8 bases at J, leaving 6 bases unmatched. The length of the CDR3 is 13 residues. Per the germline V gene, CDR1 is MNHEY and CDR2 is SVGAGI. The chain recombines TRBV6-5 with TRBJ1-4, with TRBD1 matching 9 bases. Sequences were obtained from peripheral blood. The clonotype was recovered from a woman older than 75 with acute or convalescent COVID-19. In DNA form, the CDR3 reads TGTGCCAGCGGGACAGGGTGGCGGGAAAAACTGTTTTTT. It is translated as CASGTGWREKLFF.